The 20 T cell receptor beta chains given below trace back to one sample, sequenced in a study of blood T cell repertoires in COVID-19. Clones were sequenced by immunoSEQ multiplex PCR, and TCRdb holds only the in-frame ones, with some missing. The sample shows around 280,000 clones, roughly 89% of them seen only once. The sequenced material came from peripheral blood. These receptors came from a woman in her twenties or thirties with COVID-19, enrolled during active disease.

This chain connects TRBV7-9 to TRBJ2-5, with 8 positions matching TRBD1. Germline V gene data show CDR1 as SEHNR and CDR2 as FQNEAQ (reference sequence). The CDR3 runs 13 residues. V gave up 5 bases and J gave up 4 bases; unmatched junction bases: 3. CDR3 sequence (DNA): TGTGCCAGCAGCGCGACAGGGGTAGAGACCCAGTACTTC. Encoded protein: CASSATGVETQYF.

The chain has TRBV5-1 and TRBJ1-2, with 12 bases aligning to TRBD1. Germline V gene lookup returns CDR1 SGHRS and CDR2 YFSETQ. Trimming took 8 bases from V and 7 from J; bases not matched to a gene: 12. This CDR3 has 15 residues. CDR3 sequence reads: CASGSGGQGAFGYTF. The CDR3 DNA follows: TGCGCCAGTGGCAGCGGGGGACAGGGGGCATTTGGCTACACCTTC.

The chain couples TRBV11-2 to TRBJ1-5; TRBD1 matches at 7 bases. Unmatched junction bases numbered 7, after V lost 2 bases and J lost 12 bases. CDR1 is SGHAT and CDR2 is FQNNGV in the germline V gene. The CDR3 is 13 amino acids. CDR3 in amino acids: CASSLSPNRGQHF. The CDR3 nucleotides are TGTGCCAGCAGCTTATCACCGAACAGGGGCCAGCATTTT.

Remarks on this clone: The junction departs from germline at one end; a sequencing error may be responsible. The chain carries TRBV7-9 and TRBJ1-5, with 8 bases lining up with TRBD1. The CDR3 covers 15 residues. Per germline, CDR1 SEHNR and CDR2 FQNEAQ (reference sequence). CDR3: CAGSPGQGSNQPQHF. The CDR3 DNA follows: TGTGCCGGCAGCCCTGGACAGGGTAGCAATCAGCCCCAGCATTTT.

The sample holds one count of this clone. V and J are TRBV19 and TRBJ2-5; 16 bases are a match to TRBD2. Per germline, CDR1 LNHDA and CDR2 SQIVND (reference sequence). The J segment lost 5 bases and the V segment lost 7 bases, leaving 7 bases of the junction unmatched. This CDR3 region has 16 residues. The CDR3 here is CASTPGLAGGLETQYF. CDR3 sequence (DNA): TGTGCCAGTACACCGGGACTAGCGGGGGGGCTGGAGACCCAGTACTTC.

The chain has TRBV25-1 and TRBJ2-7, with TRBD1 matching over 8 bases. CDR1 and CDR2 (germline): MGHDK, SYGVNS. This CDR3 has 17 residues. V was clipped by 2 bases and J by 2 bases; unmatched bases: 11. The CDR3: CASSEIRTGTGTYEQYF. The CDR3 DNA sequence: TGTGCCAGCAGTGAAATCAGGACCGGGACAGGAACCTACGAGCAGTACTTC.

The chain combines TRBV6-5 with TRBJ1-1; 9 bases are shared with TRBD1. The CDR3 extends over 15 amino acids. Germline trimming cut 6 bases from V and 2 bases from J; bases unmatched to any gene: 7. Germline CDR1 reads MNHEY; CDR2 reads SVGAGI. The CDR3 DNA is TGTGCCAGCAGGCCGGGGACAGGGATCAACACTGAAGCTTTCTTT. Protein: CASRPGTGINTEAFF.

The chain is built from TRBV3-1 (or the pseudogene TRBV3-2) and TRBJ1-3; D ambiguous. The CDR3 loop spans 15 amino acids. Trimming shortened V by 5 bases and J by 0 bases, and 11 bases separated the two germline ends. The germline gives CDR1 LGHDT, CDR2 YNNKEL (reference sequence). CDR3 DNA: TGTGCCAGCAGCTATTCACCCGGCTCTGGAAACACCATATATTTT. Translation gives CASSYSPGSGNTIYF.

The chain uses TRBV5-1 and TRBJ2-3; 8 bases match TRBD1. The CDR3 is 15 residues long. V shed 4 bases, J shed 5 bases, and the junction held 9 bases outside the gene matches. CDR1 is SGHRS, CDR2 YFSETQ, per germline. CDR3 loop: CASSAGQVGRDTQYF. In DNA, the CDR3 is TGCGCCAGCAGCGCGGGACAGGTTGGGAGAGATACGCAGTATTTT.

Only a few counts were recorded for this clone. The V and J genes are TRBV5-4 and TRBJ2-5, with TRBD2 as a possible D gene (5 bases). The ends were cut back, 4 bases at V and 5 bases at J, with 12 bases in the middle. The germline V gene has CDR1 SGHNT and CDR2 YYREEE (reference sequence). CDR3 length: 13 residues. The CDR3 region is CASSQSAGETQYF. The CDR3 DNA follows: TGTGCCAGCAGCCAAAGCGCGGGCGAGACCCAGTACTTC.

This clone was counted a single time. This chain uses TRBV7-9 with TRBJ2-1, with no clear D. The V end lost 7 bases, the J end lost 9 bases, and 19 bases lay between the germline ends. This CDR3 contains 14 residues. Looked up from germline, CDR1 is SEHNR and CDR2 is FQNEAQ (reference sequence). CDR3 sequence: CASTYGVGGPEQFF. In DNA, the CDR3 is TGTGCCAGCACCTATGGAGTCGGCGGCCCTGAGCAGTTCTTC.

This chain's CDR3 is CASSHRVLNTEAFF. For the CDR3, the DNA is TGTGCCAGTAGTCACAGGGTTTTGAACACTGAAGCTTTCTTT. This rearrangement joins TRBV19 to TRBJ1-1; a possible D gene is TRBD1 (6 bases). V lost 5 bases, J lost 0 bases, and 10 bases lay in between. The germline V gene encodes CDR1 LNHDA and CDR2 SQIVND (reference sequence). There are 14 residues in the CDR3. Full variable domain (remainder filled in from reference TRBV19 and TRBJ1-1): DGGITQSPKYLFRKEGQNVTLSCEQNLNHDAMYWYRQDPGQGLRLIYYSQIVNDFQKGDIAEGYSVSREKKESFPLTVTSAQKNPTAFYLCASSHRVLNTEAFFGQGTRLTVV.

The chain combines TRBV12-3 or TRBV12-4 with TRBJ1-1; 10 nucleotides align to TRBD1. Losses at the gene ends were 4 bases for V and 5 bases for J; bases not matched to a gene: 1. The CDR3 runs to 13 residues. CDR3 protein: CASSWDRGTEAFF. DNA for the CDR3: TGTGCCAGCAGTTGGGACAGGGGAACTGAAGCTTTCTTT.

This chain links TRBV6-1 with TRBJ2-5, with D perhaps matching TRBD1 (5 bases). The length of the CDR3 is 15 residues. Deletions cut 1 base from V and 4 bases from J, with 13 bases between. Germline CDR1 is MNHNS and CDR2 is SASEGT. The CDR3: CASSEESRAPETQYF. In nucleotides, the CDR3 is TGTGCCAGCAGTGAAGAATCCAGGGCCCCAGAGACCCAGTACTTC.

The chain couples TRBV4-2 to TRBJ1-1; maybe TRBD1 (6 bases). Germline loops: CDR1 LGHNA, CDR2 YNFKEQ. The CDR3 length is 15 residues. V shed 1 base and J shed 1 base, with 10 bases lying between them. CDR3 sequence: CASSQVDRRNTEAFF. CDR3 coding DNA: TGTGCCAGCAGCCAAGTTGACAGGAGGAACACTGAAGCTTTCTTT.

The chain is built from TRBV19 and TRBJ1-2; 9 bases match TRBD1. Germline V CDR1 and CDR2: LNHDA, SQIVND (reference sequence). Losses at the gene ends were 5 bases for V and 5 bases for J; bases not matched to a gene: 12. CDR3 length: 16 amino acids. In DNA form, the CDR3 reads TGTGCCAGTAGTGTCTCCTTACAGGGGGCGAGGTATGGCTACACCTTC. Translation gives CASSVSLQGARYGYTF.

The count of this clone is one. This chain uses TRBV7-8 with TRBJ1-3; perhaps TRBD1 as D (6 bases). The CDR3 is 14 amino acids. V was cut by 5 bases and J by 6 bases, with 14 bases left in between. Germline V gene sequence: CDR1 SGHVS, CDR2 FQNEAQ. The CDR3 sequence: CASSHLGGANTIYF. DNA for the CDR3: TGTGCCAGCAGCCACCTAGGGGGGGCAAACACCATATATTTT.

The chain employs TRBV19 and TRBJ1-2; no clear D gene. The V and J ends lost 4 bases and 3 bases respectively, with 12 bases between them. The CDR3 is 14 residues long. Looked up from germline, CDR1 is LNHDA and CDR2 is SQIVND (reference sequence). The chain's CDR3 is CASSTPSRDYGYTF. CDR3 sequence (DNA): TGTGCCAGTAGTACCCCTTCCCGGGACTATGGCTACACCTTC.

This chain joins TRBV29-1 and TRBJ1-2; tentatively, D is TRBD1 (6 bases). Germline V CDR1 and CDR2: SQVTM, ANQGSEA. V lost 2 bases and J 0 bases, leaving 13 bases between the germline ends. This CDR3 spans 15 amino acids. CDR3 sequence: CSVEWQGPTNYGYTF. In DNA form, the CDR3 reads TGCAGCGTTGAATGGCAGGGGCCTACTAACTATGGCTACACCTTC. The full variable domain, rest sourced from reference TRBV29-1 and TRBJ1-2, is SAVISQKPSRDICQRGTSLTIQCQVDSQVTMMFWYRQQPGQSLTLIATANQGSEATYESGFVIDKFPISRPNLTFSTLTVSNMSPEDSSIYLCSVEWQGPTNYGYTFGSGTRLTVV.

This clone appeared once. The CDR3 DNA follows: TGTGCCACCGGCGAAGGACAGGACTATGGCTACACCTTC. Encoded protein: CATGEGQDYGYTF. V usage is TRBV15 and J usage is TRBJ1-2; 7 bases agree with TRBD1. The junction had 6 bases not matched to a gene; V was cut back by 8 bases and J by 3 bases. This CDR3 contains 13 residues. CDR1 is LNHNV and CDR2 is YYDKDF in the germline V gene (reference sequence). Complete variable domain (other parts from reference TRBV15 and TRBJ1-2): DAMVIQNPRYQVTQFGKPVTLSCSQTLNHNVMYWYQQKSSQAPKLLFHYYDKDFNNEADTPDNFQSRRPNTSFCFLDIRSPGLGDTAMYLCATGEGQDYGYTFGSGTRLTVV.